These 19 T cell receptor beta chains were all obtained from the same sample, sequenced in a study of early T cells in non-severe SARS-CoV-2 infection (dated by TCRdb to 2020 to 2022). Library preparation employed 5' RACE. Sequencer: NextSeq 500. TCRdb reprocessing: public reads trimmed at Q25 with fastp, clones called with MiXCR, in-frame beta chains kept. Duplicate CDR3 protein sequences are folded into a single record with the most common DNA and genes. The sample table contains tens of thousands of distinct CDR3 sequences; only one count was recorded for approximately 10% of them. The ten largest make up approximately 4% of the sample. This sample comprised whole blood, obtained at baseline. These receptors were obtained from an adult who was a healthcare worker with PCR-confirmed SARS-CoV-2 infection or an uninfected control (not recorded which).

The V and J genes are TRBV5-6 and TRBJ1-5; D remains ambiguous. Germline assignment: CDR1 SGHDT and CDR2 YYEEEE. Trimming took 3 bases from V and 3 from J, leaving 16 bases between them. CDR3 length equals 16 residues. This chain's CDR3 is CASSSGQDGTNQPQHF. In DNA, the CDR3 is TGTGCCAGCAGCTCCGGCCAGGATGGCACCAATCAGCCCCAGCATTTT. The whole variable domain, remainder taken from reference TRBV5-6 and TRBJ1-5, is DAGVTQSPTHLIKTRGQQVTLRCSPKSGHDTVSWYQQALGQGPQFIFQYYEEEERQRGNFPDRFSGHQFPNYSSELNVNALLLGDSALYLCASSSGQDGTNQPQHFGDGTRLSIL.

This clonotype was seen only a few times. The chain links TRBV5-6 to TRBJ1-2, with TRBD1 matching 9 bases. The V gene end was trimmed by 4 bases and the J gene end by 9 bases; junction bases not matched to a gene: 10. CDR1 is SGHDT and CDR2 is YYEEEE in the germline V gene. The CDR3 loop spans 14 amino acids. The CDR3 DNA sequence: TGTGCCAGCAGCGGGACAGGGACGAGCTTTCGCTACACCTTC. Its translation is CASSGTGTSFRYTF.

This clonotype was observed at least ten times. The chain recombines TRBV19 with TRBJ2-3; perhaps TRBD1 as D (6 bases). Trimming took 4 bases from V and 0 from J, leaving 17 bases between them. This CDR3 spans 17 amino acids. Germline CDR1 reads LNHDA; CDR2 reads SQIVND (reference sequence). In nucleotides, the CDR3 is TGTGCCAGTAGTACCACGACAGGTTCGTTTAGCACAGATACGCAGTATTTT. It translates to CASSTTTGSFSTDTQYF.

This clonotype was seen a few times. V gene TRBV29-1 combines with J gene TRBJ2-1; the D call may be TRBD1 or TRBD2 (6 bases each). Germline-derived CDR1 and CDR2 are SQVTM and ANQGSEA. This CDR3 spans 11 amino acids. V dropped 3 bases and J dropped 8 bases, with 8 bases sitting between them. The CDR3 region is CSVDGGHEQFF. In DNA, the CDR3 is TGCAGCGTTGACGGGGGCCATGAGCAGTTCTTC.

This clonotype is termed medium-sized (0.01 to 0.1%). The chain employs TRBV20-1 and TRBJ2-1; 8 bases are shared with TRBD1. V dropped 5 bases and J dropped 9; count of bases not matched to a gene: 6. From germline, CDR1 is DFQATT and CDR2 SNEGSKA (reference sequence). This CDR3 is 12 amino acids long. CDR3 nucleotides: TGCAGTGCTCTGGACAGGGTTACTGAGCAGTTCTTC. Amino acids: CSALDRVTEQFF.

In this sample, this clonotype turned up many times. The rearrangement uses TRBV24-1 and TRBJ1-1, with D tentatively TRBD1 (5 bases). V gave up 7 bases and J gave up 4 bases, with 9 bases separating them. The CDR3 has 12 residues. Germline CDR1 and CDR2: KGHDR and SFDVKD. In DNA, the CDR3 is TGTGCCACCAGGGACGGGGGCACTGAAGCTTTCTTT. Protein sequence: CATRDGGTEAFF.

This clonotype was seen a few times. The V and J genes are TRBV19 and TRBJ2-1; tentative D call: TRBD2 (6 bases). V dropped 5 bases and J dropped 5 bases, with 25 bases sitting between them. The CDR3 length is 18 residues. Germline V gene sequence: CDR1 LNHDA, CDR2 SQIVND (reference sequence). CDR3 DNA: TGTGCCAGTAGTCCCCAATTCACCGGCGGGATTACCCACAATGAGCAGTTCTTC. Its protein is CASSPQFTGGITHNEQFF.

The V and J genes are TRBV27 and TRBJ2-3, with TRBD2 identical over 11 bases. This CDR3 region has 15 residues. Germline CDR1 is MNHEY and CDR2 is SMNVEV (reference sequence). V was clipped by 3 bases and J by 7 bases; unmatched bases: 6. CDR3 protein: CASSFTSGSSYTQYF. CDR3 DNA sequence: TGTGCCAGCAGTTTTACTAGCGGGAGTAGCTATACGCAGTATTTT.

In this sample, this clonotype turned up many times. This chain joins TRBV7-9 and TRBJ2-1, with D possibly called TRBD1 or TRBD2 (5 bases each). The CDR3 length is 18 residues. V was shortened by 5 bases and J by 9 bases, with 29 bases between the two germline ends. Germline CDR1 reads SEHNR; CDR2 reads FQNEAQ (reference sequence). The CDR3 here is CASSLHRPADDKRGEQFF. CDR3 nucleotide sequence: TGTGCCAGCAGCCTACATCGGCCGGCGGACGATAAGAGGGGTGAGCAGTTCTTC.

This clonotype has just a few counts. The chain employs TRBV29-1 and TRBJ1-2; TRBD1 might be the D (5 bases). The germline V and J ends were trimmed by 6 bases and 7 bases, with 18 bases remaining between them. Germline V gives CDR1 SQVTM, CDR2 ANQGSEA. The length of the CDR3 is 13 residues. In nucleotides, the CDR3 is TGCAGCGTCGCTAGGCAGGGCGGCGGTGGCTACACCTTC. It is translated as CSVARQGGGGYTF.

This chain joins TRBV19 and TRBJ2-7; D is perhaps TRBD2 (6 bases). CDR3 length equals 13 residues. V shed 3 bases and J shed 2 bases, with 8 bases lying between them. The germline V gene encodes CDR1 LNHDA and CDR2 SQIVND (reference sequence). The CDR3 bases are TGTGCCAGTAGTATTGGCGGGACCTACGAGCAGTACTTC. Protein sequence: CASSIGGTYEQYF.

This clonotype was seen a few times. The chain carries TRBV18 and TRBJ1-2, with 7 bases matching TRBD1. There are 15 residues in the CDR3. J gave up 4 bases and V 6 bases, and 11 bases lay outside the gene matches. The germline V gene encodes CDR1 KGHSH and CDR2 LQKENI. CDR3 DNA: TGTGCCAGCTCTCAAGGACAGGAGCCTACCTATGGCTACACCTTC. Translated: CASSQGQEPTYGYTF. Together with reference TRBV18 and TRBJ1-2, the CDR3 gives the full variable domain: NAGVMQNPRHLVRRRGQEARLRCSPMKGHSHVYWYRQLPEEGLKFMVYLQKENIIDESGMPKERFSAEFPKEGPSILRIQQVVRGDSAAYFCASSQGQEPTYGYTFGSGTRLTVV.

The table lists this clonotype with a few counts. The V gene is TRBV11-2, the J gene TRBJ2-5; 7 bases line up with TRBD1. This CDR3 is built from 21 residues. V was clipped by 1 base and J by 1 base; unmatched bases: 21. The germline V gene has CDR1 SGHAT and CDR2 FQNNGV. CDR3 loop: CASSLVSPQGQFSRGQETQYF. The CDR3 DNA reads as TGTGCCAGCAGCTTAGTCTCCCCCCAGGGACAGTTCTCTCGAGGCCAAGAGACCCAGTACTTC.

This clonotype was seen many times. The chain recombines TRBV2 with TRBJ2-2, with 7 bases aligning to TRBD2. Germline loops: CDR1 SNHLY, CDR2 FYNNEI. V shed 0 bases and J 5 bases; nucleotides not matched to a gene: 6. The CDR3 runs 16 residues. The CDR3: CASSEATGRVTGELFF. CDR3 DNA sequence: TGTGCCAGCAGTGAAGCAACGGGGAGGGTAACCGGGGAGCTGTTTTTT.

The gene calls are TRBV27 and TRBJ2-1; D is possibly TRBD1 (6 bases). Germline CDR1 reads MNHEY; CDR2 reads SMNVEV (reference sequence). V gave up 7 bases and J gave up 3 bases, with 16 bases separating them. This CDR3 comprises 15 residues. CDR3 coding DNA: TGTGCCAGCATCCTAAAAGGGGGTCTCTACAATGAGCAGTTCTTC. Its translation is CASILKGGLYNEQFF.

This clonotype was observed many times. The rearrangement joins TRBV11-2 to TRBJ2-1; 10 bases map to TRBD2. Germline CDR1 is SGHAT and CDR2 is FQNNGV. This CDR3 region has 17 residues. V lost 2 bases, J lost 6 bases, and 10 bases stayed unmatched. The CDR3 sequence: CASSLLRSGRAINEQFF. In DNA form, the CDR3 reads TGTGCCAGCAGCTTATTGAGGAGCGGGAGGGCCATCAATGAGCAGTTCTTC.

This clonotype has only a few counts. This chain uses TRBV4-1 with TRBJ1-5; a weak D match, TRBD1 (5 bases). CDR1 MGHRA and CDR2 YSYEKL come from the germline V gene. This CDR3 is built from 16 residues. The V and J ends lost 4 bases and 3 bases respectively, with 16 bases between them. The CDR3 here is CASSPTPGGVNQPQHF. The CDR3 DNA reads TGCGCCAGCAGCCCTACCCCCGGAGGGGTCAATCAGCCCCAGCATTTT.

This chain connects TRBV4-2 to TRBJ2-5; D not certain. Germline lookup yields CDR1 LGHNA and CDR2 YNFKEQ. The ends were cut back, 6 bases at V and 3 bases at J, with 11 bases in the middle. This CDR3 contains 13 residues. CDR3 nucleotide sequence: TGTGCCAGCAGGAACTCCCTTAAAGAGACCCAGTACTTC. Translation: CASRNSLKETQYF.

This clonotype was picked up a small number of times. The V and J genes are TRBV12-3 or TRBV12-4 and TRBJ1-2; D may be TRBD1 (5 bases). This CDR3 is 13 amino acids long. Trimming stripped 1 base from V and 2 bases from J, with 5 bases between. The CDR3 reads CASSLGGNYGYTF. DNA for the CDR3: TGTGCCAGCAGTTTAGGGGGGAACTATGGCTACACCTTC.